Here is one TCR beta chain with its context. Its antigen is unknown. Cells sorted by CD45RO/CCR7/CD25/CD127/CD95/CD27 comprised CD4+ naive, central memory, regulatory and stem cell-like memory cells. This entry comes from a study of beta chain features in type 1 diabetes. Germline CDR1 and CDR2: MNHEY and SMNVEV (reference sequence). The CDR3 contains 14 residues. The J segment lost 6 bases and the V segment lost 6 bases, leaving 4 bases of the junction unmatched. Study results and limitations: Compared with healthy donors, patients appeared to share more similar naive, central memory and regulatory TCRB repertoires. For Type 1 diabetes patients, all four CD4+ subsets carried TCRB CDR3s that were moderately but significantly shorter.

Expressed TCRB transcripts were sequenced because the isolated RNA had all been reverse transcribed beforehand. Libraries were prepared by immunoSEQ multiplex PCR; TCRdb keeps only in-frame clonotypes and omits some of them. Among about 280,000 clones, approximately 15% were seen once, and the ten largest hold 0.015% to 0.017%. Sequencing used naive CD4+ T cells from blood. This rearrangement joins TRBV27 to TRBJ1-5; TRBD1 matches at 11 bases. This receptor was obtained from a man aged 18-30 years with type 1 diabetes. CDR3 region: CASSRTGGGQPQHF. The CDR3 DNA sequence: TGTGCCAGCAGCCGGACAGGGGGCGGTCAGCCCCAGCATTTT.